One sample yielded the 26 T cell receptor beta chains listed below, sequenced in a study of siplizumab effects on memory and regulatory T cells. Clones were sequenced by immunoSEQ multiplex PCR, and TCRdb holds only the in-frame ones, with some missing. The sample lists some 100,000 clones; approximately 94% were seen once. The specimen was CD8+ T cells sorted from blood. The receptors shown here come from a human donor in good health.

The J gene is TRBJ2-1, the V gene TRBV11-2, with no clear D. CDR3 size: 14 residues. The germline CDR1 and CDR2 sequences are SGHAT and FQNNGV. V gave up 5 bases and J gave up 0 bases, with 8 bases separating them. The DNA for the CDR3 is TGTGCCAGCAGCCAGGCGAACTCCTACAATGAGCAGTTCTTC. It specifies CASSQANSYNEQFF.

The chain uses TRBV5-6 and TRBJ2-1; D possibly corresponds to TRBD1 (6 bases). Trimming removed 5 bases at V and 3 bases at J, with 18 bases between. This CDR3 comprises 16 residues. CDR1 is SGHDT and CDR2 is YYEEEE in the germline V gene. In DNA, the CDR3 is TGTGCCAGCAGTTTCCTCTATCAGGGGATCTACAATGAGCAGTTCTTC. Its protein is CASSFLYQGIYNEQFF.

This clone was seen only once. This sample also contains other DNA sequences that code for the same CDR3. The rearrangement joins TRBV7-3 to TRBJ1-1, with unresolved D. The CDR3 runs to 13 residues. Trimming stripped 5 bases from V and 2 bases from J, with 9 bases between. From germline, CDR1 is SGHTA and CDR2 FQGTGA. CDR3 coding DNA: TGTGCCAGCAGCCTCGCACTCAACACTGAAGCTTTCTTT. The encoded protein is CASSLALNTEAFF.

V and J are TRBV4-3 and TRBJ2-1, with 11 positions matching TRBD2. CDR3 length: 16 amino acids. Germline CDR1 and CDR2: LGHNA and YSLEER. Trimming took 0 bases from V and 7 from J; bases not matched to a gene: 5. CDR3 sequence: CASSQDLAGGGNEQFF. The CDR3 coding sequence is TGCGCCAGCAGCCAAGATCTAGCGGGAGGTGGGAATGAGCAGTTCTTC.

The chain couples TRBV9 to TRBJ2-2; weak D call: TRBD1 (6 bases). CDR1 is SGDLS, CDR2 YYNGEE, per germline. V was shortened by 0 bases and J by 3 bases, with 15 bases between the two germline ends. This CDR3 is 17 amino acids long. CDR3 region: CASSVARQGLDTGELFF. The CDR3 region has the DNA TGTGCCAGCAGCGTAGCTCGCCAGGGGCTAGACACCGGGGAGCTGTTTTTT.

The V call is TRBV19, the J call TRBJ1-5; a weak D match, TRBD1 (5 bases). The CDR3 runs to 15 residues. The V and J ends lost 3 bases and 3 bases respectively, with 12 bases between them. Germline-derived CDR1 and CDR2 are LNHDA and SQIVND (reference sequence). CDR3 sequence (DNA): TGTGCCAGTAGTATCAGGGTAGATTTCAATCAGCCCCAGCATTTT. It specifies CASSIRVDFNQPQHF.

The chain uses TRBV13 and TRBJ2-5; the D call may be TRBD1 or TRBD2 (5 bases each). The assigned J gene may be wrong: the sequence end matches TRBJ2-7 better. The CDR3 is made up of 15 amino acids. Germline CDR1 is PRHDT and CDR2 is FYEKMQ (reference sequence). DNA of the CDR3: TGTGCCAGCAGCTCGGAGGCAGGGAGCTCCTACGAGCAGTACTTC. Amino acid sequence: CASSSEAGSSYEQYF.

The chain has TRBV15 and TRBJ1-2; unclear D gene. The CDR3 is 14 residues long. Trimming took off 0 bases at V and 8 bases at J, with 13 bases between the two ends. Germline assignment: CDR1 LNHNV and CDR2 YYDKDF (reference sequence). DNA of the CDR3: TGTGCCACCAGCAGAGATAGGAGCGAGAGGGGCTACACCTTC. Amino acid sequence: CATSRDRSERGYTF.

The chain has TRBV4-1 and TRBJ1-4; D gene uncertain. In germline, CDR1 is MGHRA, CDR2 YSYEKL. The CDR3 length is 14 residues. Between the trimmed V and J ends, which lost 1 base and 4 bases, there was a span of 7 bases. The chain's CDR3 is CASSQAAFNEKLFF. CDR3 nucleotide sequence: TGCGCCAGCAGCCAAGCGGCGTTTAATGAAAAACTGTTTTTT.

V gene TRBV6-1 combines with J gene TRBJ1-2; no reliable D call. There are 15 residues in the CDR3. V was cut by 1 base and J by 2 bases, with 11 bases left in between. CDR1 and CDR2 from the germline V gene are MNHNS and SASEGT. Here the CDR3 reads CASSEVGSRNYGYTF. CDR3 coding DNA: TGTGCCAGCAGTGAAGTAGGAAGCAGAAACTATGGCTACACCTTC.

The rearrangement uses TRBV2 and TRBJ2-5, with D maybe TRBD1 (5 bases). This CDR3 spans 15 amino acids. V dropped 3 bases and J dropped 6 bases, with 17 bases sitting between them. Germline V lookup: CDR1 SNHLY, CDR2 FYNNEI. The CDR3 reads CASSDPGLTHQTQYF. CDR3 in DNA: TGTGCCAGCAGTGACCCAGGGTTAACCCACCAGACCCAGTACTTC.

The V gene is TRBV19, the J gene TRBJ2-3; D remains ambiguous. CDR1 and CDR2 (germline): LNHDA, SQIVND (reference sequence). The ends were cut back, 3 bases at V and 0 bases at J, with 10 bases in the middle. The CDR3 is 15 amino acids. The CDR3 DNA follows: TGTGCCAGTAGTATGTGGGCCCTTAGCACAGATACGCAGTATTTT. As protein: CASSMWALSTDTQYF.

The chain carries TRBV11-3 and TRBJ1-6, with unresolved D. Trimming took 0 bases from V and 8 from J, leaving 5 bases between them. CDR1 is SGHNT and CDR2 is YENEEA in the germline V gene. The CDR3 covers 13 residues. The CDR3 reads CASSLERDSPLHF. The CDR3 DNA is TGTGCCAGCAGCTTAGAAAGGGATTCACCCCTCCACTTT.

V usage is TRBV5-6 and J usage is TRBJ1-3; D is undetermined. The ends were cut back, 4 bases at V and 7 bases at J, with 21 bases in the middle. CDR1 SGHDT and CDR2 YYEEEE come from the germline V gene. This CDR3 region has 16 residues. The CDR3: CASSQALLGFWNTIYF. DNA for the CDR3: TGTGCCAGCAGCCAAGCGTTGTTAGGGTTTTGGAACACCATATATTTT.

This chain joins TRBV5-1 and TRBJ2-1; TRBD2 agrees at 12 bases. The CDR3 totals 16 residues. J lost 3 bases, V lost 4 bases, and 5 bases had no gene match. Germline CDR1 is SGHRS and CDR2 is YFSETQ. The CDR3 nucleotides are TGCGCCAGCAGCCACGGGACTAGCGGGTTCTACAATGAGCAGTTCTTC. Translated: CASSHGTSGFYNEQFF.

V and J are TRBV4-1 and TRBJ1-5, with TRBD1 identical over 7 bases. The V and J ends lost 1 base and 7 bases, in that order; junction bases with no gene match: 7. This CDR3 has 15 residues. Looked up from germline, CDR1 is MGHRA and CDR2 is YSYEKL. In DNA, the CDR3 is TGCGCCAGCAGCCAAGCAAGGGGCAGGGGGCAGCCCCAGCATTTT. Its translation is CASSQARGRGQPQHF.

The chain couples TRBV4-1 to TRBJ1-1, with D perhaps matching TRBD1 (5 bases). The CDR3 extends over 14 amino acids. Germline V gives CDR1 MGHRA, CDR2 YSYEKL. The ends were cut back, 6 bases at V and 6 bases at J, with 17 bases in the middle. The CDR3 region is CASSPTVSSSEAFF. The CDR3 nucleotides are TGCGCCAGCAGTCCGACAGTCAGTTCTTCTGAAGCTTTCTTT.

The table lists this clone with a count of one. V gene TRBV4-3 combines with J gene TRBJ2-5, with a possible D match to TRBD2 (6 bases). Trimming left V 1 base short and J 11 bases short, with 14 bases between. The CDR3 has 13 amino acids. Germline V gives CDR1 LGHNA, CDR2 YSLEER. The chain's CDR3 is CASSQVEGDKQYF. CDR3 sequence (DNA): TGCGCCAGCAGCCAAGTGGAGGGAGATAAGCAGTACTTC.

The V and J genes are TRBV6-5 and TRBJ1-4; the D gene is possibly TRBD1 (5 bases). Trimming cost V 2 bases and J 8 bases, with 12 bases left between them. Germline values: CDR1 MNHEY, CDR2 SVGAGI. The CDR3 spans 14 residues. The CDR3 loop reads CASSYGRAGEKLFF. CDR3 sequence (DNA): TGTGCCAGCAGTTACGGCAGGGCTGGGGAAAAACTGTTTTTT.

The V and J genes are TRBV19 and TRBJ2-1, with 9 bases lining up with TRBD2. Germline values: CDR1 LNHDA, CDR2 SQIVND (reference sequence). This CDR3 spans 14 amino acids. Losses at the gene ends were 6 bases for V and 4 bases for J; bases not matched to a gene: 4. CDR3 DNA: TGTGCCAGTAGGGCTAGCGGGGCTTACAATGAGCAGTTCTTC. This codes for CASRASGAYNEQFF.

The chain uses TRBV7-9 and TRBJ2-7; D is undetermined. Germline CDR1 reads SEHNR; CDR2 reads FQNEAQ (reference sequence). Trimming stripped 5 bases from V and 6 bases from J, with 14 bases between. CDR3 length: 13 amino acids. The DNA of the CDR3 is TGTGCCAGCAGCAAAGGTGGCGATCGCGAGCAGTACTTC. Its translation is CASSKGGDREQYF. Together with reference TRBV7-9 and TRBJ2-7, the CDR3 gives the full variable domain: DTGVSQNPRHKITKRGQNVTFRCDPISEHNRLYWYRQTLGQGPEFLTYFQNEAQLEKSRLLSDRFSAERPKGSFSTLEIQRTEQGDSAMYLCASSKGGDREQYFGPGTRLTVT.

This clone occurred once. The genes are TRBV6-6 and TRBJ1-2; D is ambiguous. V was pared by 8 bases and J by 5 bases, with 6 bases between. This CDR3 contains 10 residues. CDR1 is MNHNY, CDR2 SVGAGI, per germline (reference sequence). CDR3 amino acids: CASLYYGYTF. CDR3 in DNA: TGTGCCAGCCTGTATTATGGCTACACCTTC.

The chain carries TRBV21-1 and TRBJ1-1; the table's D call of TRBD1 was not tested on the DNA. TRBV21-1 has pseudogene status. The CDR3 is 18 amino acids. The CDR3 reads CASILNKTRDRGITEAFF. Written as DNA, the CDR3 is TGTGCCAGCATCTTAAACAAAACGAGGGACAGGGGTATCACTGAAGCTTTCTTT.

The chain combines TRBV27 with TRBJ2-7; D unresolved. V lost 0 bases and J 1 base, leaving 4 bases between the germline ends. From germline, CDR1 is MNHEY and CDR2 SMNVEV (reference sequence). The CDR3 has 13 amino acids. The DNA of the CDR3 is TGTGCCAGCAGTTTATCTCGTTCCTACGAGCAGTACTTC. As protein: CASSLSRSYEQYF.

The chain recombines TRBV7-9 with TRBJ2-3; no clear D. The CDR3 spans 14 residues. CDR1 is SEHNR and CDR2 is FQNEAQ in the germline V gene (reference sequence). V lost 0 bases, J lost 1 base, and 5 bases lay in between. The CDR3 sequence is CASSLADGTDTQYF. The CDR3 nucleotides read TGTGCCAGCAGCTTAGCGGATGGCACAGATACGCAGTATTTT.

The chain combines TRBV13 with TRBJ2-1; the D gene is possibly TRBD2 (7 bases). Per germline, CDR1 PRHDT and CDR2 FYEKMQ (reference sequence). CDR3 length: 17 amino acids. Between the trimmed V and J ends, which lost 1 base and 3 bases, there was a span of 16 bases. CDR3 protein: CASSLVPGGEIYNEQFF. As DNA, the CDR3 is TGTGCCAGCAGCTTAGTTCCGGGGGGCGAGATCTACAATGAGCAGTTCTTC.